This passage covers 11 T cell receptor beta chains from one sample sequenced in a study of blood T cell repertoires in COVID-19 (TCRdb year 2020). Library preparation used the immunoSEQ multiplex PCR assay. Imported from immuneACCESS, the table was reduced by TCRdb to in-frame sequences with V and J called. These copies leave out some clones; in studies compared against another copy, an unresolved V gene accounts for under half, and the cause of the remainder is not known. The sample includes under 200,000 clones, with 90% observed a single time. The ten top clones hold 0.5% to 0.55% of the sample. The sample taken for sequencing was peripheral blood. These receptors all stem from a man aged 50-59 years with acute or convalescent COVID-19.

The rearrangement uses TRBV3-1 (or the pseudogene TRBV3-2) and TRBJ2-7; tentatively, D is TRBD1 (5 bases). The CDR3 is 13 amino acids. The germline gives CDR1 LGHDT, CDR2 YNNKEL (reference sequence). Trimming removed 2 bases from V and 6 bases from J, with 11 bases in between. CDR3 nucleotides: TGTGCCAGCAGCCAATTGGGGCAGCGCGAGCAGTACTTC. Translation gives CASSQLGQREQYF.

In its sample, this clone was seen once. DNA for the CDR3: TGTGCCAGCAGTAGGGGTTCCTACAATGAGCAGTTCTTC. It translates to CASSRGSYNEQFF. The V call is TRBV11-2, the J call TRBJ2-1; D perhaps matches TRBD1 (5 bases). V gave up 6 bases and J gave up 1 base, with 7 bases separating them. The germline V gene has CDR1 SGHAT and CDR2 FQNNGV. The CDR3 spans 13 residues.

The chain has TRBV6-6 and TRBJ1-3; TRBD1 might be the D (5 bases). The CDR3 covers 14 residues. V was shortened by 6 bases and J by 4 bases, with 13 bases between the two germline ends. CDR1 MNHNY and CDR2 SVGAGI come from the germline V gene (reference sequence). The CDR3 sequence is CASSQTASGNTIYF. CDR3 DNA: TGTGCCAGCAGCCAGACAGCGTCCGGAAACACCATATATTTT.

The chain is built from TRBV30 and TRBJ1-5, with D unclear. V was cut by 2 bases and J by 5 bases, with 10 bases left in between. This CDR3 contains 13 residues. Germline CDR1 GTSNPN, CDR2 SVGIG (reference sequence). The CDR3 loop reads CAWSIGIYQPQHF. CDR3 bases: TGTGCCTGGAGTATCGGTATTTATCAGCCCCAGCATTTT.

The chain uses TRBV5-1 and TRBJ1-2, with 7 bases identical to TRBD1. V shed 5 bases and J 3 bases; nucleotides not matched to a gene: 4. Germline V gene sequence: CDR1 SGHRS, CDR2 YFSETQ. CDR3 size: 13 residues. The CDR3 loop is CASSNTGDYGYTF. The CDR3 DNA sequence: TGCGCCAGCAGTAACACAGGGGACTATGGCTACACCTTC.

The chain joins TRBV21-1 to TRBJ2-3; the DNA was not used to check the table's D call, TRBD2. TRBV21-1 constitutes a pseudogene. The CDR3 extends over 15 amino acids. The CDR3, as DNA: TGTGCCAGCAGCAAATCGTTGCTAGCGGGGGTTACGCAGTATTTT. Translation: CASSKSLLAGVTQYF.

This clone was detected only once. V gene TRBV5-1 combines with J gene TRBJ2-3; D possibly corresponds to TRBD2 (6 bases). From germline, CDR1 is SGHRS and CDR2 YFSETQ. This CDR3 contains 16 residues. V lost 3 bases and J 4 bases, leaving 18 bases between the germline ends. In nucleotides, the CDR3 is TGCGCCAGCAGCTATGGCGGGACCCGGCAGGCAGATACGCAGTATTTT. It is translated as CASSYGGTRQADTQYF.

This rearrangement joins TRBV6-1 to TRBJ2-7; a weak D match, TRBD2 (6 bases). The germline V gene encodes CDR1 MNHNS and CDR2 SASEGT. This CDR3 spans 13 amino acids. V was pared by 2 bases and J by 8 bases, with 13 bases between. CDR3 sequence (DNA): TGTGCCAGCAGTGAAAGCCTAGCGCAGAAGCAGTACTTC. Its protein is CASSESLAQKQYF.

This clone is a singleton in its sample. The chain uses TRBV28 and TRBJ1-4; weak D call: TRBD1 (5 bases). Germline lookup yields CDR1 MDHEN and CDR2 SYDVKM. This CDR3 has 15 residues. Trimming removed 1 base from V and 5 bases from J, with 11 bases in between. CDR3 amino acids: CASSLSGRTNEKLFF. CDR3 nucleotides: TGTGCCAGCAGTTTATCGGGGAGGACAAATGAAAAACTGTTTTTT.

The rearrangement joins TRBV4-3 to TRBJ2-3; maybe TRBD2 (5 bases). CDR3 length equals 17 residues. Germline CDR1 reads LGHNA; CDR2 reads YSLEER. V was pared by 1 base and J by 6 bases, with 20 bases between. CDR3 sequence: CASSQGPASRIGDTQYF. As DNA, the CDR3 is TGCGCCAGCAGCCAAGGCCCCGCTAGCAGAATTGGTGATACGCAGTATTTT.

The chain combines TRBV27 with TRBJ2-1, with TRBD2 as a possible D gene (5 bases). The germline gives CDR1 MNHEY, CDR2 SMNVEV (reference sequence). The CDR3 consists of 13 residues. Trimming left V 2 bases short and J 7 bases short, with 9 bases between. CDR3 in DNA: TGTGCCAGCAGTTTAACCCAGCGGAATGAGCAGTTCTTC. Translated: CASSLTQRNEQFF.